The 22 T cell receptor beta chains presented below share a single source sample, sequenced in a study of blood T cells in healthy people across ages. A second about 7 to 12 cycle PCR used barcoded and J-beta primers. TCRdb reprocessed the 5' RACE reads via MiXCR and lists one record per CDR3 protein. Counted here are 850,000 to 1,100,000 distinct CDR3 sequences, around two fifths occurring once; the ten biggest clones make up approximately 14%. Source material: blood. The source of these receptors is a man aged 18 to 29 in good health.

In its sample, this clonotype was seen a few times. The rearrangement uses TRBV7-6 and TRBJ1-4; possibly TRBD1 for D (6 bases). The V end was cut by 5 bases, the J end by 4 bases, with 14 bases between. Per the germline V gene, CDR1 is SGHVS and CDR2 is FNYEAQ. The CDR3 runs 15 residues. CDR3 bases: TGTGCCAGCAGCCCGACCAGGGGCAGTAATGAAAAACTGTTTTTT. Translating it yields CASSPTRGSNEKLFF.

About this clonotype: Its ends do not fully match the called genes, so a read error is possible. The chain joins TRBV5-1 to TRBJ2-3, with 8 bases identical to TRBD2. The CDR3 is 13 residues long. The germline V gene has CDR1 SGHRS and CDR2 YFSETQ. The CDR3 sequence: CACGGLEADAQYF. The CDR3 nucleotides read TGCGCCTGCGGGGGACTAGAGGCAGATGCGCAGTATTTT.

V gene TRBV10-3 combines with J gene TRBJ2-3; TRBD1 or TRBD2 may be the D gene (5 bases each). V was clipped by 10 bases and J by 4 bases, with 15 bases between them. Per the germline V gene, CDR1 is ENHRY and CDR2 is SYGVKD. The CDR3 spans 13 residues. The CDR3 DNA reads TGTGCCACTTCAGACCAGGGAGCAGATACGCAGTATTTT. It specifies CATSDQGADTQYF.

The chain is built from TRBV4-3 and TRBJ1-5; possible D gene TRBD1, 6 bases. Germline assignment: CDR1 LGHNA and CDR2 YSLEER. The CDR3 totals 18 residues. V was clipped by 4 bases and J by 0 bases, with 19 bases between them. CDR3 coding DNA: TGCGCCAGCAGCCGCGGTTGGGGGGGCCCTTATAGCAATCAGCCCCAGCATTTT. Protein: CASSRGWGGPYSNQPQHF.

This clonotype has just a few counts. This chain joins TRBV7-2 and TRBJ1-1, with D unclear. V dropped 5 bases and J dropped 6 bases, with 7 bases sitting between them. Per the germline V gene, CDR1 is SGHTA and CDR2 is FQGNSA. The length of the CDR3 is 11 residues. The CDR3 region has the DNA TGTGCCAGCAGCCCCCCCCCTGAAGCTTTCTTT. Residues: CASSPPPEAFF.

The chain combines TRBV28 with TRBJ2-7, with D hard to call. Germline V gene lookup returns CDR1 MDHEN and CDR2 SYDVKM. The germline V and J ends were trimmed by 1 base and 6 bases, with 13 bases remaining between them. CDR3 size: 14 residues. The CDR3 reads CASSLSAGASEQYF. DNA for the CDR3: TGTGCCAGCAGTTTATCTGCAGGCGCATCCGAGCAGTACTTC.

The V gene is TRBV12-3 or TRBV12-4, the J gene TRBJ2-3; D perhaps matches TRBD1 (6 bases). Deletions cut 2 bases from V and 0 bases from J, with 24 bases between. This CDR3 comprises 20 residues. The CDR3 protein is CASSLIVGSGTRKSTDTQYF. For the CDR3, the DNA is TGTGCCAGCAGTTTAATTGTGGGGTCCGGGACACGGAAAAGCACAGATACGCAGTATTTT.

This clonotype was seen just once. A read error is possible here, since a much larger clone lies one base away. The gene calls are TRBV12-3 or TRBV12-4 and TRBJ2-7; D remains unclear. This CDR3 region has 12 residues. CDR3 DNA: TGTGCCAGCACCTTGAGCTCCTACGGGCAGTACTTC. Protein sequence: CASTLSSYGQYF.

This clonotype was found a few times. V and J are TRBV29-1 and TRBJ2-7, with D unresolved. The CDR3 runs to 13 residues. Per the germline V gene, CDR1 is SQVTM and CDR2 is ANQGSEA. V lost 4 bases, J lost 2 bases, and 12 bases lay in between. CDR3 DNA: TGCAGCGTTGCAATACACCCCACCTACGAGCAGTACTTC. Translated, it gives CSVAIHPTYEQYF.

The CDR3 nucleotides read TGTGCCACCACGTATTACACTGAAGCTTTCTTT. Protein: CATTYYTEAFF. The rearrangement joins TRBV6-2 or TRBV6-3 to TRBJ1-1; D is undetermined. The CDR3 sequence is 11 residues long. CDR1 MNHEY and CDR2 SVGEGT come from the germline V gene. V lost 10 bases and J 3 bases, leaving 9 bases between the germline ends.

This chain joins TRBV20-1 and TRBJ2-3, with TRBD1 matching 9 bases. Germline V gives CDR1 DFQATT, CDR2 SNEGSKA (reference sequence). The trim removed 6 bases at V and 4 bases at J, leaving 14 bases unmatched. The CDR3 loop spans 16 amino acids. The CDR3 sequence: CSASVWGGQGSDTQYF. CDR3 sequence (DNA): TGCAGTGCCTCCGTCTGGGGGGGACAGGGATCAGATACGCAGTATTTT.

The sample holds a few counts of this clonotype. The chain is built from TRBV9 and TRBJ1-6; D is unresolved. Germline CDR1 is SGDLS and CDR2 is YYNGEE. Trimming took 2 bases from V and 5 from J, leaving 8 bases between them. CDR3 length equals 14 residues. In nucleotides, the CDR3 is TGTGCCAGCAGCGTGTGGGATAATAATTCACCCCTCCACTTT. Protein: CASSVWDNNSPLHF.

This clonotype was found a few times. The DNA of the CDR3 is TGCGCCAGCAGCCAAGATCGGCAGGGAAATCAGCCCCAGCATTTT. Protein: CASSQDRQGNQPQHF. The chain recombines TRBV4-3 with TRBJ1-5, with a possible D match to TRBD1 (5 bases). The germline V gene encodes CDR1 LGHNA and CDR2 YSLEER. V gave up 0 bases and J gave up 4 bases, with 10 bases separating them. The CDR3 covers 15 residues.

The V and J genes are TRBV2 and TRBJ2-5; D is perhaps TRBD1 (5 bases). Trimming removed 8 bases from V and 3 bases from J, with 10 bases in between. The CDR3 has 12 residues. CDR1 is SNHLY, CDR2 FYNNEI, per germline. The CDR3 DNA sequence: TGTGCCAGCGGGGCCCTGGAAGAGACCCAGTACTTC. This codes for CASGALEETQYF.

The chain has TRBV6-6 and TRBJ1-1; 8 bases align to TRBD1. Looked up from germline, CDR1 is MNHNY and CDR2 is SVGAGI (reference sequence). Germline trimming cut 4 bases from V and 1 base from J; bases unmatched to any gene: 5. The CDR3 length is 15 residues. Written as DNA, the CDR3 is TGTGCCAGCAGTTGGGGACAGGCGAAGAACACTGAAGCTTTCTTT. It translates to CASSWGQAKNTEAFF.

The V gene is TRBV2, the J gene TRBJ1-5, with 10 bases identical to TRBD1. Germline V CDR1 and CDR2: SNHLY, FYNNEI. The CDR3 length is 13 residues. With 7 bases clipped from V and 5 bases from J, the junction kept 2 bases outside the gene matches. The CDR3 region is CASMGQGHQPQHF. The CDR3 DNA sequence: TGTGCCAGCATGGGACAGGGGCATCAGCCCCAGCATTTT. Full variable domain (outside the CDR3, taken from reference TRBV2 and TRBJ1-5): EPEVTQTPSHQVTQMGQEVILRCVPISNHLYFYWYRQILGQKVEFLVSFYNNEISEKSEIFDDQFSVERPDGSNFTLKIRSTKLEDSAMYFCASMGQGHQPQHFGDGTRLSIL.

The chain recombines TRBV12-3 or TRBV12-4 with TRBJ2-1, with 9 bases identical to TRBD1. CDR3 length: 15 amino acids. J lost 4 bases, V lost 3 bases, and 4 bases had no gene match. The CDR3 sequence is CASSFMGQGYNEQFF. CDR3 DNA: TGTGCCAGCAGTTTTATGGGACAGGGTTACAATGAGCAGTTCTTC.

In this sample, this clonotype turned up once. J is TRBJ1-2 and V is TRBV20-1; D is perhaps TRBD1 (5 bases). Between the trimmed V and J ends, which lost 6 bases and 8 bases, there was a span of 19 bases. Germline V gene sequence: CDR1 DFQATT, CDR2 SNEGSKA (reference sequence). The CDR3 extends over 13 amino acids. The CDR3 loop is CSAPQEGLGGYTF. As DNA, the CDR3 is TGCAGTGCCCCCCAAGAGGGGTTGGGAGGCTACACCTTC.

This clonotype was recorded a few times. The chain is built from TRBV20-1 and TRBJ1-5; D possibly corresponds to TRBD1 (5 bases). Trimming shortened V by 5 bases and J by 3 bases, and 11 bases separated the two germline ends. The CDR3 has 13 amino acids. The V gene's germline CDR1 is DFQATT and CDR2 SNEGSKA (reference sequence). The CDR3 here is CSALRQYNQPQHF. As DNA, the CDR3 is TGCAGTGCTCTCCGACAGTACAATCAGCCCCAGCATTTT.

The genes are TRBV2 and TRBJ1-6, with 7 positions matching TRBD1. The CDR3 has 16 residues. CDR1 SNHLY and CDR2 FYNNEI come from the germline V gene. Trimming removed 6 bases from V and 2 bases from J; junction bases left unmatched: 7. The DNA of the CDR3 is TGTGCCAGCAGGCAGACAGGGAGTCCCTATAATTCACCCCTCCACTTT. This encodes CASRQTGSPYNSPLHF.

As DNA, the CDR3 is TGTGCCAGCAGGTTAGGGTCCTTGTCCAATGAGCAGTTCTTC. Protein sequence: CASRLGSLSNEQFF. The chain has TRBV6-2 or TRBV6-3 and TRBJ2-1; D not certain. The CDR3 totals 14 residues. V was clipped by 6 bases and J by 6 bases, with 15 bases between them. Germline assignment: CDR1 MNHEY and CDR2 SVGEGT.

This clonotype was recorded a few times. The chain recombines TRBV14 with TRBJ1-1; D gene unclear. Germline assignment: CDR1 SGHDN and CDR2 FVKESK. This CDR3 is built from 14 residues. V lost 5 bases and J lost 10, with 20 bases in between. The chain's CDR3 is CASSYPETSAGAFF. The CDR3 DNA sequence: TGTGCCAGCAGCTATCCCGAAACTTCGGCTGGAGCTTTCTTT.